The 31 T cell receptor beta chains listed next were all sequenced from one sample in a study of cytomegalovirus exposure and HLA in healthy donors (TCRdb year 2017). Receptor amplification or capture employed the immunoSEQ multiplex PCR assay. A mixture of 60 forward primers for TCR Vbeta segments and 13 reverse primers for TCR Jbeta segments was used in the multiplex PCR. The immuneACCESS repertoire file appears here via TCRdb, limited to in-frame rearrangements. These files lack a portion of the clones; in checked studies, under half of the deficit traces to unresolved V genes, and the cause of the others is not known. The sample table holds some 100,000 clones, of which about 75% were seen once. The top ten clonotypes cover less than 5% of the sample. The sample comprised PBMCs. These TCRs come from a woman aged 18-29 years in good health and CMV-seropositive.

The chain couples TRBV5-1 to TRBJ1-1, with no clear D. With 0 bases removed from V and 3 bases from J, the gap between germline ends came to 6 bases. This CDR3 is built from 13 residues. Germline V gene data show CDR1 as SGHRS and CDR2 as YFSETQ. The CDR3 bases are TGCGCCAGCAGCTTGGCAGGATACACTGAAGCTTTCTTT. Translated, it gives CASSLAGYTEAFF. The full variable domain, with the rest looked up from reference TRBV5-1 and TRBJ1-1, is KAGVTQTPRYLIKTRGQQVTLSCSPISGHRSVSWYQQTPGQGLQFLFEYFSETQRNKGNFPGRFSGRQFSNSRSEMNVSTLELGDSALYLCASSLAGYTEAFFGQGTRLTVV.

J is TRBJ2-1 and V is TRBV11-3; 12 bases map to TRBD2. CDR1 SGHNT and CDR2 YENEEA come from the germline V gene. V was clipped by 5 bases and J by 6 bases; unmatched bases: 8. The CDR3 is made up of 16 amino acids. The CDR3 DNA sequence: TGTGCCAGCAGCAACTCCGGGACTAGCGGGCGCAATGAGCAGTTCTTC. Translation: CASSNSGTSGRNEQFF.

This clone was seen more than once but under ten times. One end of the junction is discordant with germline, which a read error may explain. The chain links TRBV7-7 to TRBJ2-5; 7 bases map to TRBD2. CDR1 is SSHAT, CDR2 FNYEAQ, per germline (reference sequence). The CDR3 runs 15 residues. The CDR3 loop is CASSLAWLAEETQYF. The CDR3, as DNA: TGTGCTAGCAGCTTAGCCTGGCTAGCGGAAGAGACCCAGTACTTC.

In nucleotides, the CDR3 is TGTGCCAGCAGCCCTAGGGGACAGGGGGGCTACGAGCAGTACTTC. Residues: CASSPRGQGGYEQYF. This rearrangement joins TRBV7-8 to TRBJ2-7; 11 positions match TRBD1. This CDR3 contains 15 residues. With V trimmed by 5 bases and J by 3 bases, 6 bases remained unmatched. The germline V gene encodes CDR1 SGHVS and CDR2 FQNEAQ. Full variable domain (remainder filled in from reference TRBV7-8 and TRBJ2-7): GAGVSQSPRYKVAKRGQDVALRCDPISGHVSLFWYQQALGQGPEFLTYFQNEAQLDKSGLPSDRFFAERPEGSVSTLKIQRTQQEDSAVYLCASSPRGQGGYEQYFGPGTRLTVT.

The CDR3 region has the DNA TGTGCCAGCAGCCGCACGGTGACTAGCGTTTACAATGAGCAGTTCTTC. Translating gives CASSRTVTSVYNEQFF. The rearrangement links TRBV27 to TRBJ2-1, with 8 positions matching TRBD2. V lost 6 bases to trimming and J lost 4 bases; unmatched junction nucleotides: 11. This CDR3 contains 16 residues. Per the germline V gene, CDR1 is MNHEY and CDR2 is SMNVEV (reference sequence).

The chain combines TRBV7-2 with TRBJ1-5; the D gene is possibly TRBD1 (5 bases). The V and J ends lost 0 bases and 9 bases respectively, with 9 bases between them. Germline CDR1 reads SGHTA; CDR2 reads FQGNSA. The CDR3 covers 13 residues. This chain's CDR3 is CASSLAEGRPQHF. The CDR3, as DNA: TGTGCCAGCAGCTTAGCGGAGGGGAGGCCCCAGCATTTT.

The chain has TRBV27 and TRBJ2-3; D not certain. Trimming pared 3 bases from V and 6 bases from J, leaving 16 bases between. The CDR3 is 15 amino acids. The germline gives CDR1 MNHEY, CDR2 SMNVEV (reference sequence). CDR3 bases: TGTGCCAGCAGTTTGTCCCTCCCCTCCTTGGATACGCAGTATTTT. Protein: CASSLSLPSLDTQYF.

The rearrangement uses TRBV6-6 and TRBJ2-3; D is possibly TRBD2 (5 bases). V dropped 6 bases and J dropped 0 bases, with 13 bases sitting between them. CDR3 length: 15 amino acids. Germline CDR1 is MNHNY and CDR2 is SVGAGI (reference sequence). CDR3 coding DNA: TGTGCCAGCAGCAATAAGCGGCCTAGCACAGATACGCAGTATTTT. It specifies CASSNKRPSTDTQYF.

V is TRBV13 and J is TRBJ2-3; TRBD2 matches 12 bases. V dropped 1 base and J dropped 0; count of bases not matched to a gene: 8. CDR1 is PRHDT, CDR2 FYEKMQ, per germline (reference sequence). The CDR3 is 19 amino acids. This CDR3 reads CASSLVGLAGRASTDTQYF. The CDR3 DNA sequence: TGTGCCAGCAGCTTAGTTGGACTAGCGGGAAGGGCTAGCACAGATACGCAGTATTTT.

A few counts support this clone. DNA for the CDR3: TGCGCCAGCAGCCAAGGCAGCGACTATGGCTACACCTTC. It codes for CASSQGSDYGYTF. V is TRBV4-1 and J is TRBJ1-2; D gene uncertain. V lost 1 base and J lost 3, with 6 bases in between. The V gene's germline CDR1 is MGHRA and CDR2 YSYEKL. The CDR3 loop spans 13 amino acids.

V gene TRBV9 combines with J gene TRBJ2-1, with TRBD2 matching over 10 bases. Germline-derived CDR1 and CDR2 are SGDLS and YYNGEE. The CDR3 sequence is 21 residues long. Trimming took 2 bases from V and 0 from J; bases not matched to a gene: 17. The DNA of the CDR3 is TGTGCCAGCAGCGTCGCACGGCTAGCGGGAGTGTCTGGACGCTCCTACAATGAGCAGTTCTTC. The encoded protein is CASSVARLAGVSGRSYNEQFF.

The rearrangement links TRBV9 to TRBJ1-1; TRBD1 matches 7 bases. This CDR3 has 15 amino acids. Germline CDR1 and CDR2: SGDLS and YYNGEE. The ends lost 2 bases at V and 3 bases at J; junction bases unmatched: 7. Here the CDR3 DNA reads TGTGCCAGCAGCGTTGACAGGGCCGGGGACACTGAAGCTTTCTTT. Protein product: CASSVDRAGDTEAFF. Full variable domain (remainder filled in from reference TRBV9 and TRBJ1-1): DSGVTQTPKHLITATGQRVTLRCSPRSGDLSVYWYQQSLDQGLQFLIQYYNGEERAKGNILERFSAQQFPDLHSELNLSSLELGDSALYFCASSVDRAGDTEAFFGQGTRLTVV.

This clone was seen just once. The CDR3 coding sequence is TGTGCCAGCAGCCCCCAGGGGGGCTATATTGAAGAGCAGTACTTC. It yields the protein CASSPQGGYIEEQYF. The genes are TRBV7-2 and TRBJ2-7; TRBD1 is a possible D gene (7 bases). Germline CDR1 and CDR2: SGHTA and FQGNSA. There are 15 residues in the CDR3. Trimming shortened V by 5 bases and J by 7 bases, and 21 bases separated the two germline ends.

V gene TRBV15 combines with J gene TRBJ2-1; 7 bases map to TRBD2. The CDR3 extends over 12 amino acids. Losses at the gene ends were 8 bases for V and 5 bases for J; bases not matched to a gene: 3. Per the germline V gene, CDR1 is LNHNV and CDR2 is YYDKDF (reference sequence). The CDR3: CATGGGDNEQFF. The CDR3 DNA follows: TGTGCCACCGGCGGGGGAGACAATGAGCAGTTCTTC.

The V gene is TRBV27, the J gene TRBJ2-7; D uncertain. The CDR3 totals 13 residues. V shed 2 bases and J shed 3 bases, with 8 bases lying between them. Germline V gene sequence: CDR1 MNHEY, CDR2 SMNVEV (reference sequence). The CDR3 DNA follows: TGTGCCAGCAGTTTACCCCTCCGCTACGAGCAGTACTTC. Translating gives CASSLPLRYEQYF.

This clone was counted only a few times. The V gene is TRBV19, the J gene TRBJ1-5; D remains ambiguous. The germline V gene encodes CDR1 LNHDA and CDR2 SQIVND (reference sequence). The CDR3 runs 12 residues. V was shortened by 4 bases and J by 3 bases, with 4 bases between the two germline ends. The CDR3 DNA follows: TGTGCCAGTAGTAGTTACAATCAGCCCCAGCATTTT. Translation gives CASSSYNQPQHF.

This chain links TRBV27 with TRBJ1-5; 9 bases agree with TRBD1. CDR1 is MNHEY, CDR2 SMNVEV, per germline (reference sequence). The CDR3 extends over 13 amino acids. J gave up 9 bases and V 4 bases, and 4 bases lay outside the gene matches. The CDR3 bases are TGTGCCAGCAGTTCGGACAGGGGAAGGCCCCAGCATTTT. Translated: CASSSDRGRPQHF.

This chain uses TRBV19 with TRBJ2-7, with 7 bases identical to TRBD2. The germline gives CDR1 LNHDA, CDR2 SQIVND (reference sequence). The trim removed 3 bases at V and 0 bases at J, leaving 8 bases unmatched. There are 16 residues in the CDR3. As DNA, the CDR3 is TGTGCCAGTAGTATCACTAGCGTCGAAAGCTCCTACGAGCAGTACTTC. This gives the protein CASSITSVESSYEQYF.

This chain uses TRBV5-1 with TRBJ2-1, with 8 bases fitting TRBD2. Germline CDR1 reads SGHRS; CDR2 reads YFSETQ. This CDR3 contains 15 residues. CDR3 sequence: CVCREGVKTYNEQFF. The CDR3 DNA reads TGCGTCTGCCGGGAGGGAGTAAAGACCTACAATGAGCAGTTCTTC.

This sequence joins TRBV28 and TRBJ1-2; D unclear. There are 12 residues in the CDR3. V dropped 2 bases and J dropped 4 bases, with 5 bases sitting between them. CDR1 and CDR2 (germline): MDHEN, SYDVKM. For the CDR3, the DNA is TGTGCCAGCAGTTTAGTTAGCTATGGCTACACCTTC. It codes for CASSLVSYGYTF.

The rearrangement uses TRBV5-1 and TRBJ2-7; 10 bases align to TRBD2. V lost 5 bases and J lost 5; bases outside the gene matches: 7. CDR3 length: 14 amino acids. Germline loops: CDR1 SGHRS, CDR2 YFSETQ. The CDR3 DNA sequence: TGCGCCAGCAGGCCTAGCGGGAGTAATCACGAGCAGTACTTC. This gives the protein CASRPSGSNHEQYF.

In DNA form, the CDR3 reads TGTGCCAGCAGTGTGAGGCGGGACTCCTACGAGCAGTACTTC. This gives the protein CASSVRRDSYEQYF. The chain couples TRBV2 to TRBJ2-7; TRBD2 is a possible D gene (6 bases). Trimming pared 4 bases from V and 0 bases from J, leaving 10 bases between. Germline V gene lookup returns CDR1 SNHLY and CDR2 FYNNEI. The CDR3 extends over 14 amino acids.

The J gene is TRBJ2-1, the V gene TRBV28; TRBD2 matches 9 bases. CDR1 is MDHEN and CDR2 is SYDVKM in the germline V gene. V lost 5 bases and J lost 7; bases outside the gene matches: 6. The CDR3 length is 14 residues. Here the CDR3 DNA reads TGTGCCAGCAGTCCTCGGAGCGGGAGGAATGAGCAGTTCTTC. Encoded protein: CASSPRSGRNEQFF.

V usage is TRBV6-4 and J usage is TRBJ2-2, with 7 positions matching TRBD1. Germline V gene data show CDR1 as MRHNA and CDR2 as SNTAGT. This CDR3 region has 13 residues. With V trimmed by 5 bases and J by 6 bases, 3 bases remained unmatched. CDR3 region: CASSRQGAGELFF. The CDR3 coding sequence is TGTGCCAGCAGTCGACAGGGTGCCGGGGAGCTGTTTTTT.

The CDR3 DNA follows: TGTGCCAGCAGCCTTCAGGATTTGGGTGGCTACACCTTC. Protein: CASSLQDLGGYTF. The gene calls are TRBV28 and TRBJ1-2; D is unresolved. The ends were cut back, 6 bases at V and 7 bases at J, with 15 bases in the middle. The CDR3 is made up of 13 amino acids. Germline V gene lookup returns CDR1 MDHEN and CDR2 SYDVKM.

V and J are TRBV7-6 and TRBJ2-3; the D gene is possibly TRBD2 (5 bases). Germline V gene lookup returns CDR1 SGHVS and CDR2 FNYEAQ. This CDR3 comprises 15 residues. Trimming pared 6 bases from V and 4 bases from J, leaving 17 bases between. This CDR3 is CASSSNSGVADTQYF. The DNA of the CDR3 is TGTGCCAGCAGTTCAAACTCCGGGGTAGCAGATACGCAGTATTTT.

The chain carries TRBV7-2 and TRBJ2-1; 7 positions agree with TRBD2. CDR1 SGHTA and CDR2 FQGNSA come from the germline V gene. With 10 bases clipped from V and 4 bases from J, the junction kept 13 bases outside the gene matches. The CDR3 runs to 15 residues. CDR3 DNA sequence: TGTGCCACTACAGCCGGGGAGGGCCTGTACAATGAGCAGTTCTTC. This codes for CATTAGEGLYNEQFF.

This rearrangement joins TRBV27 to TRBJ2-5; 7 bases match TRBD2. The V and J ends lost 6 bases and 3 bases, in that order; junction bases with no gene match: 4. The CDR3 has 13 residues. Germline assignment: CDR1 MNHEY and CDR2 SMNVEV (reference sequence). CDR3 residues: CASSPGLEETQYF. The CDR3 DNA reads TGTGCCAGCAGCCCCGGACTAGAAGAGACCCAGTACTTC.

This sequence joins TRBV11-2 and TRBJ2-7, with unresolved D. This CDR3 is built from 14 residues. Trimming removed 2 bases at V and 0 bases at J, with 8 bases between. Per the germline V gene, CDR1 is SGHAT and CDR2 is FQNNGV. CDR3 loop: CASSLSRFSYEQYF. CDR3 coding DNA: TGTGCCAGCAGCTTAAGCAGGTTCTCCTACGAGCAGTACTTC.

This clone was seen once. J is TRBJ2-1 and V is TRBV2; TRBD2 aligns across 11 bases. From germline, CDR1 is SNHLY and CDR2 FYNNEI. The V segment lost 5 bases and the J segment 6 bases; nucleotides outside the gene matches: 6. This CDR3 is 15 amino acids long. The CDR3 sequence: CASSPPGLAGNEQFF. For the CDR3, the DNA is TGTGCCAGCAGTCCACCCGGACTAGCGGGCAATGAGCAGTTCTTC.

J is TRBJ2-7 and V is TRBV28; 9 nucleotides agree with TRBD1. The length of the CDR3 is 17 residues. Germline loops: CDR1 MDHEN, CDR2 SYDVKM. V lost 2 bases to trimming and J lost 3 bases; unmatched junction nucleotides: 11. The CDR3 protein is CASSLGGVGQGYYEQYF. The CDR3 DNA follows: TGTGCCAGCAGTTTAGGAGGGGTGGGACAGGGCTACTACGAGCAGTACTTC. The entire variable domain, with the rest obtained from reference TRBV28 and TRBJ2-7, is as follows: DVKVTQSSRYLVKRTGEKVFLECVQDMDHENMFWYRQDPGLGLRLIYFSYDVKMKEKGDIPEGYSVSREKKERFSLILESASTNQTSMYLCASSLGGVGQGYYEQYFGPGTRLTVT.